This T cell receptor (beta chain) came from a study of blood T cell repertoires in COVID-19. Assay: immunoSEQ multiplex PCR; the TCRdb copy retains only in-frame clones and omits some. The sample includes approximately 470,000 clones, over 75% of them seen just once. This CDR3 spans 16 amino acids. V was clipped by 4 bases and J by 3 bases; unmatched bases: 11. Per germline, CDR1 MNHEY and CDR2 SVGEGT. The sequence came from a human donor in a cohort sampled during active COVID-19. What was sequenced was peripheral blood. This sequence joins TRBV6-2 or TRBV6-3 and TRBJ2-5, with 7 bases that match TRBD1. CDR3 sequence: CASSSDPGTAKETQYF. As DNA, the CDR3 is TGTGCCAGCAGTTCAGACCCCGGGACAGCGAAAGAGACCCAGTACTTC.